The 21 T cell receptor beta chains in this list originate from one sample, sequenced in a study of OX40 agonist ivuxolimab in advanced cancers. Here immunoSEQ multiplex PCR was the method, and the copy in TCRdb shows in-frame clones only, minus some. Of tens of thousands of clones listed, 84% were seen once; the top ten hold 2.6%. Sequencing was performed on CD4+ or CD8+ T cells sorted from blood, taken in a trial of the OX40 agonist ivuxolimab. The receptors come from an adult with an advanced solid tumor such as melanoma, head and neck, liver or kidney cancer.

The V gene is TRBV6-4, the J gene TRBJ2-7; either TRBD1 or TRBD2 may fit D (5 bases each). Deletions cut 10 bases from V and 5 bases from J, with 18 bases between. This CDR3 is 13 amino acids long. The V gene's germline CDR1 is MRHNA and CDR2 SNTAGT. Here the CDR3 DNA reads TGTGCCATCGCCAGGCAGGGAGCACACGAGCAGTACTTC. Its translation: CAIARQGAHEQYF.

The V and J genes are TRBV4-2 and TRBJ2-3; D is undetermined. This CDR3 has 15 residues. Germline V gene data show CDR1 as LGHNA and CDR2 as YNFKEQ. V was trimmed by 1 base and J by 0 bases, leaving 8 bases between them. CDR3 DNA: TGTGCCAGCAGCCAAGCACTAAGCAGCACAGATACGCAGTATTTT. This codes for CASSQALSSTDTQYF.

This chain joins TRBV4-1 and TRBJ2-2; no reliable D call. The V end was cut by 0 bases, the J end by 4 bases, with 9 bases between. This CDR3 comprises 15 residues. Germline V gives CDR1 MGHRA, CDR2 YSYEKL. CDR3 protein: CASSQDIRSTGELFF. CDR3 nucleotides: TGCGCCAGCAGCCAAGATATCAGGAGCACCGGGGAGCTGTTTTTT.

This sequence joins TRBV2 and TRBJ1-4; D might be TRBD1 (6 bases). The CDR3 consists of 15 residues. Looked up from germline, CDR1 is SNHLY and CDR2 is FYNNEI. V lost 4 bases and J lost 2, with 11 bases in between. CDR3 in amino acids: CASSGQGMTNEKLFF. In DNA form, the CDR3 reads TGTGCCAGCAGTGGTCAGGGGATGACTAATGAAAAACTGTTTTTT.

The chain is built from TRBV5-1 and TRBJ1-2; D is possibly TRBD1 (5 bases). The germline CDR1 and CDR2 sequences are SGHRS and YFSETQ. Trimming cost V 4 bases and J 7 bases, with 23 bases left between them. The CDR3 contains 16 residues. As DNA, the CDR3 is TGCGCCAGCAGCCGGACATTTTGGAGTCCAGAGAGTGGCTACACCTTC. Protein: CASSRTFWSPESGYTF.

V gene TRBV7-9 combines with J gene TRBJ2-3; 8 positions agree with TRBD2. This CDR3 comprises 17 residues. Germline lookup yields CDR1 SEHNR and CDR2 FQNEAQ (reference sequence). V lost 5 bases to trimming and J lost 2 bases; unmatched junction nucleotides: 12. The CDR3 loop reads CASSPPGGRQDTDTQYF. Here the CDR3 DNA reads TGTGCCAGCAGCCCCCCGGGCGGGAGGCAGGACACAGATACGCAGTATTTT.

This chain joins TRBV9 and TRBJ1-2, with D uncertain. CDR1 and CDR2 (germline): SGDLS, YYNGEE. The CDR3 runs to 15 residues. Trimming took 4 bases from V and 4 from J, leaving 17 bases between them. The CDR3: CASSLELYSRYGYTF. Here the CDR3 DNA reads TGTGCCAGCAGCTTAGAGTTATATTCACGCTATGGCTACACCTTC.

The chain carries TRBV19 and TRBJ2-5; a weak D match, TRBD2 (6 bases). With 3 bases removed from V and 2 bases from J, the gap between germline ends came to 7 bases. The CDR3 has 13 residues. CDR1 and CDR2 (germline): LNHDA, SQIVND (reference sequence). CDR3 protein: CASSILAQETQYF. The CDR3 DNA reads as TGTGCCAGTAGTATTCTAGCGCAAGAGACCCAGTACTTC.

The rearrangement joins TRBV15 to TRBJ2-2, with 10 bases matching TRBD1. Germline CDR1 is LNHNV and CDR2 is YYDKDF (reference sequence). This CDR3 is 16 amino acids long. J was trimmed by 6 bases and V by 4 bases; bases with no gene match: 8. The CDR3, as DNA: TGTGCCACCAGCAATTCAGACAGGGGGCGGCCCGGGGAGCTGTTTTTT. This sequence encodes CATSNSDRGRPGELFF.

The gene calls are TRBV23-1 and TRBJ2-3; TRBD2 matches 9 bases. TRBV23-1 is assigned to the ORF class and has an uncertain function. After removal of 7 bases from V and 5 bases from J, the junction contained 13 bases not matched to a gene. The CDR3 runs 16 residues. In nucleotides, the CDR3 is TGCGCCAGCACCCCGGCGGGACTAGCATGGGGAGATACGCAGTATTTT. Translated: CASTPAGLAWGDTQYF.

The CDR3 DNA is TGTGCCAGTAGTCCAGGGGTTTCGGAGACCCAGTACTTC. Translated: CASSPGVSETQYF. V and J are TRBV19 and TRBJ2-5, with D perhaps TRBD1 (6 bases). Trimming removed 5 bases from V and 5 bases from J, with 12 bases in between. Germline V gene sequence: CDR1 LNHDA, CDR2 SQIVND (reference sequence). There are 13 residues in the CDR3.

The rearrangement joins TRBV16 to TRBJ1-2; D gene uncertain. The CDR3 is 13 amino acids. V dropped 0 bases and J dropped 2 bases, with 4 bases sitting between them. Looked up from germline, CDR1 is KGHSY and CDR2 is FQNENV. The CDR3 here is CASSQSGNYGYTF. In DNA, the CDR3 is TGTGCCAGCAGCCAATCAGGGAACTATGGCTACACCTTC.

This clone was seen once. The chain combines TRBV7-6 with TRBJ2-3; 13 bases line up with TRBD2. Germline CDR1 SGHVS, CDR2 FNYEAQ. J lost 4 bases, V lost 5 bases, and 3 bases had no gene match. The CDR3 loop spans 15 amino acids. CDR3 in amino acids: CASSPGLAGADTQYF. The CDR3 nucleotides are TGTGCCAGCAGCCCCGGACTAGCGGGAGCAGATACGCAGTATTTT.

The J gene is TRBJ2-1, the V gene TRBV7-9; D gene uncertain. V was shortened by 2 bases and J by 11 bases, with 4 bases between the two germline ends. This CDR3 contains 10 residues. CDR1 and CDR2 from the germline V gene are SEHNR and FQNEAQ (reference sequence). CDR3 nucleotide sequence: TGTGCCAGCAGCTTATCACAGCAGTTCTTC. The encoded protein is CASSLSQQFF.

This rearrangement joins TRBV18 to TRBJ1-2, with unresolved D. The CDR3 is made up of 15 amino acids. In germline, CDR1 is KGHSH, CDR2 LQKENI. V dropped 0 bases and J dropped 3 bases, with 11 bases sitting between them. The chain's CDR3 is CASSPPNGNHYGYTF. In DNA form, the CDR3 reads TGTGCCAGCTCACCACCCAACGGAAACCACTATGGCTACACCTTC. The full variable domain, with the rest looked up from reference TRBV18 and TRBJ1-2, is NAGVMQNPRHLVRRRGQEARLRCSPMKGHSHVYWYRQLPEEGLKFMVYLQKENIIDESGMPKERFSAEFPKEGPSILRIQQVVRGDSAAYFCASSPPNGNHYGYTFGSGTRLTVV.

The chain uses TRBV5-1 and TRBJ1-6, with D hard to call. V shed 7 bases and J shed 6 bases, with 11 bases lying between them. CDR3 length: 13 residues. Germline V CDR1 and CDR2: SGHRS, YFSETQ. CDR3 nucleotide sequence: TGCGCCAGCTCACAGAACCTTAATTCACCCCTCCACTTT. It is translated as CASSQNLNSPLHF.

The chain couples TRBV9 to TRBJ2-1; either TRBD1 or TRBD2 may fit D (5 bases each). The V gene lost 3 bases and the J gene lost 9 bases, with 22 bases spanning the gap. The CDR3 totals 16 residues. From germline, CDR1 is SGDLS and CDR2 YYNGEE. The CDR3 spells CASSAASGTQFGEQFF. Here the CDR3 DNA reads TGTGCCAGCAGCGCAGCCTCCGGGACCCAGTTCGGTGAGCAGTTCTTC.

This chain uses TRBV6-4 with TRBJ2-1; maybe TRBD1 (6 bases). The CDR3 extends over 13 amino acids. CDR1 and CDR2 from the germline V gene are MRHNA and SNTAGT. V lost 3 bases and J lost 9, with 12 bases in between. Here the CDR3 reads CASSERPQGEQFF. Here the CDR3 DNA reads TGTGCCAGCAGTGAGAGACCACAGGGTGAGCAGTTCTTC.

The chain joins TRBV19 to TRBJ1-2; unclear D gene. The length of the CDR3 is 13 residues. V was clipped by 3 bases and J by 3 bases, with 8 bases between them. Per the germline V gene, CDR1 is LNHDA and CDR2 is SQIVND (reference sequence). As DNA, the CDR3 is TGTGCCAGTAGTATCTCGGGCTACTATGGCTACACCTTC. Amino acid sequence: CASSISGYYGYTF.

The rearrangement links TRBV30 to TRBJ2-7; D gene uncertain. Germline CDR1 reads GTSNPN; CDR2 reads SVGIG (reference sequence). This CDR3 has 11 residues. V lost 0 bases and J 7 bases, leaving 7 bases between the germline ends. The CDR3: CAWSVWPEQYF. CDR3 sequence (DNA): TGTGCCTGGAGTGTATGGCCGGAGCAGTACTTC.

This chain links TRBV5-4 with TRBJ2-5; perhaps TRBD1 as D (5 bases). There are 14 residues in the CDR3. Germline lookup yields CDR1 SGHNT and CDR2 YYREEE (reference sequence). Trimming removed 5 bases from V and 5 bases from J, with 16 bases in between. The CDR3 coding sequence is TGTGCCAGCAGTCCTAGGGGTTTTGGGGAGACCCAGTACTTC. This translates into CASSPRGFGETQYF.